This paragraph reports one TCR beta chain. What it recognizes is unknown. This CDR3 has 16 amino acids. Trimming pared 1 base from V and 0 bases from J, leaving 10 bases between. The germline V gene encodes CDR1 SEHNR and CDR2 FQNEAQ (reference sequence). Making TCR cDNA involved 5'RACE template switching, which added UMIs and a universal primer site. TCRdb reprocessed the 5' RACE reads via MiXCR and lists one record per CDR3 protein. Of some 350,000 distinct CDR3 sequences listed, roughly 8.7% were seen once; the top ten hold roughly 18%. This sample is part of a study of T cells after yellow fever vaccination. Overall study: Libraries from low-cell-number fractions were prepared with the SMART-Seq v4 Ultra Low Input RNA kit.

Study-wide results and limits: Researchers noted that a small share of clonotypes showed up in both CD4 and CD8 compartments. Repertoires obtained by FACS sorting could include abundant clonotypes that entered as contaminants from the bulk population.

This material consisted of PBMCs, taken on the day of the first yellow fever vaccination. The receptor comes from a man aged 18-30 years who received the YFV17D yellow fever vaccine. The rearrangement joins TRBV7-9 to TRBJ2-1; D might be TRBD2 (5 bases). The CDR3 is CASSLDRGSSYNEQFF. DNA for the CDR3: TGTGCCAGCAGCTTAGACCGGGGTAGCTCCTACAATGAGCAGTTCTTC.